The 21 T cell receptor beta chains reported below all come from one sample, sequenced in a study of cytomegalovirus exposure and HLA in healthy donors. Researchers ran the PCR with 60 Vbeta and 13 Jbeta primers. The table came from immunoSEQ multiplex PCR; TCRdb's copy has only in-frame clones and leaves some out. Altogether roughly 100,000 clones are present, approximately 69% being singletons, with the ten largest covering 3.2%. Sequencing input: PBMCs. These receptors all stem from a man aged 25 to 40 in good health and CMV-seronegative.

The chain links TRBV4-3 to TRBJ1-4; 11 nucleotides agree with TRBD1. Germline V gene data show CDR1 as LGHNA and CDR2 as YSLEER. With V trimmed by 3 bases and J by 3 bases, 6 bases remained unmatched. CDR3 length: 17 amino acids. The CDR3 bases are TGCGCCAGCAGCCACCTAGGGACAGGGGGTTCTAATGAAAAACTGTTTTTT. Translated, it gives CASSHLGTGGSNEKLFF.

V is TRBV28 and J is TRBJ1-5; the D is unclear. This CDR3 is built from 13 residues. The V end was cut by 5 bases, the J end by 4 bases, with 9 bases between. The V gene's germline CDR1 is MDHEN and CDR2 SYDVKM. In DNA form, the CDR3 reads TGTGCCAGCAGTGGGTTGAGGAATCAGCCCCAGCATTTT. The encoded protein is CASSGLRNQPQHF.

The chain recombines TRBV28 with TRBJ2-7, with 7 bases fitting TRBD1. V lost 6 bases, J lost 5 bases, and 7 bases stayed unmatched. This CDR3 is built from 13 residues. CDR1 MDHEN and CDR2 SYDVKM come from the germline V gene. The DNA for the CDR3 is TGTGCCAGCAGACCTACAGGGGTCAACGAGCAGTACTTC. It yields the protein CASRPTGVNEQYF.

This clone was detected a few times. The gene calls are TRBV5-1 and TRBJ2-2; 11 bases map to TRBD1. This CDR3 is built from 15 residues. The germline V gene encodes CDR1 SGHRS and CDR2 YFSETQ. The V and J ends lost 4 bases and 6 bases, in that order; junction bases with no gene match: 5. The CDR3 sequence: CASSDQGQGAGELFF. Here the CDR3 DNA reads TGCGCCAGCAGCGATCAGGGACAGGGGGCCGGGGAGCTGTTTTTT.

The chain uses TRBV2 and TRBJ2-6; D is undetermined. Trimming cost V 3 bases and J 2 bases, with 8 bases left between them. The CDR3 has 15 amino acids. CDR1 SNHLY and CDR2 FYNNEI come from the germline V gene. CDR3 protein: CASSEEHAGANVLTF. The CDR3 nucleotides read TGTGCCAGCAGTGAGGAGCACGCTGGGGCCAACGTCCTGACTTTC.

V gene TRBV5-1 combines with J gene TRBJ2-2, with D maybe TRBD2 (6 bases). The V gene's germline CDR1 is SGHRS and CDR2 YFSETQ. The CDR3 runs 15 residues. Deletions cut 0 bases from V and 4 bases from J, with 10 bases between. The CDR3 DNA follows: TGCGCCAGCAGCTTGGGGGACTTACTCACCGGGGAGCTGTTTTTT. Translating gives CASSLGDLLTGELFF. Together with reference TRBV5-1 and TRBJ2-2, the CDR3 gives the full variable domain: KAGVTQTPRYLIKTRGQQVTLSCSPISGHRSVSWYQQTPGQGLQFLFEYFSETQRNKGNFPGRFSGRQFSNSRSEMNVSTLELGDSALYLCASSLGDLLTGELFFGEGSRLTVL.

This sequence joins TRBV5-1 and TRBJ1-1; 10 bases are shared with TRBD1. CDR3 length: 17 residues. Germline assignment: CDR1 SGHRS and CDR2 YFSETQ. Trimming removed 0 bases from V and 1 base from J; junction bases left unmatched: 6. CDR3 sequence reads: CASSLALGQGQNTEAFF. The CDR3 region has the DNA TGCGCCAGCAGCTTGGCTTTGGGACAGGGGCAGAACACTGAAGCTTTCTTT.

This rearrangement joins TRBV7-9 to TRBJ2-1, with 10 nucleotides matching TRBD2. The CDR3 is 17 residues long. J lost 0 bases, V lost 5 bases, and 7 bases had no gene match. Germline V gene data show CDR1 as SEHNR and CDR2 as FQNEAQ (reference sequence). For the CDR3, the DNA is TGTGCCAGCAGCCCCCGGACTAGCGGTAGCTCCTACAATGAGCAGTTCTTC. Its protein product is CASSPRTSGSSYNEQFF.

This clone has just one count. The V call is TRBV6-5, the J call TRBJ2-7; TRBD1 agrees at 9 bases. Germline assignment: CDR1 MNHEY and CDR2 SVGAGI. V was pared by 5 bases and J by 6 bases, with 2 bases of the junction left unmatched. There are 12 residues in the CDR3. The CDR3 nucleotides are TGTGCCAGCAGTCGACAGGGGGGCGAGCAGTACTTC. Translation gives CASSRQGGEQYF.

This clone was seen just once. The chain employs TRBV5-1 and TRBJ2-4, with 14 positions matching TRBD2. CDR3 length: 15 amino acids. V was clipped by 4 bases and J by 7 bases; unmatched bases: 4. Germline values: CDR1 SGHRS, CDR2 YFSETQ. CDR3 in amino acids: CASSGTSGSYNIQYF. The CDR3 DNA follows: TGCGCCAGCAGCGGGACTAGCGGGAGTTATAACATTCAGTACTTC. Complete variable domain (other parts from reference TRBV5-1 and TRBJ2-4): KAGVTQTPRYLIKTRGQQVTLSCSPISGHRSVSWYQQTPGQGLQFLFEYFSETQRNKGNFPGRFSGRQFSNSRSEMNVSTLELGDSALYLCASSGTSGSYNIQYFGAGTRLSVL.

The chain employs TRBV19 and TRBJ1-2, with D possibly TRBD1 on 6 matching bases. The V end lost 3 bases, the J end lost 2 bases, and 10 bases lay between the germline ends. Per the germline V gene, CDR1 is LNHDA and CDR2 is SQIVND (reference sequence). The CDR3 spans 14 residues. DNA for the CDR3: TGTGCCAGTAGTATCAGGACAGAAAACTATGGCTACACCTTC. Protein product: CASSIRTENYGYTF.

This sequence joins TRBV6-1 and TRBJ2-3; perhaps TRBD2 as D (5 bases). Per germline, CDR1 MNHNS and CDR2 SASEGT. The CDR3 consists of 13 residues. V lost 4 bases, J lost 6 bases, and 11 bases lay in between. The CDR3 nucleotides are TGTGCCAGCAGTGGGGAGCCGAGGGATACGCAGTATTTT. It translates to CASSGEPRDTQYF.

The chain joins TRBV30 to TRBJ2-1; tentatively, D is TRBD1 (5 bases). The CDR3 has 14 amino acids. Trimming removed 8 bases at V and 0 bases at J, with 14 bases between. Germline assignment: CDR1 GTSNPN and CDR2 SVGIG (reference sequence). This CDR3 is CAGLTASSYNEQFF. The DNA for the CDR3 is TGTGCCGGCCTGACAGCAAGCTCCTACAATGAGCAGTTCTTC.

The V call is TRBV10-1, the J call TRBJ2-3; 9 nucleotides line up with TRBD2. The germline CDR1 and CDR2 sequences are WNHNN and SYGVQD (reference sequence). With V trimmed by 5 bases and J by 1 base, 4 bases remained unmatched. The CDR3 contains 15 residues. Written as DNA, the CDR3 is TGCGCCAGCAGTTTAGGCGGGAGGGGCACAGATACGCAGTATTTT. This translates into CASSLGGRGTDTQYF.

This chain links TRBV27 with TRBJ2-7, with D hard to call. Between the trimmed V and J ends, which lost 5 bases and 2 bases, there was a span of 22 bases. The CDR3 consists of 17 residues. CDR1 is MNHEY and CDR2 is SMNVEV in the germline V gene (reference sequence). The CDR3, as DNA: TGTGCCAGCAGTCCGCAAAACCTACGGATTAGCCCCTACGAGCAGTACTTC. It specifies CASSPQNLRISPYEQYF.

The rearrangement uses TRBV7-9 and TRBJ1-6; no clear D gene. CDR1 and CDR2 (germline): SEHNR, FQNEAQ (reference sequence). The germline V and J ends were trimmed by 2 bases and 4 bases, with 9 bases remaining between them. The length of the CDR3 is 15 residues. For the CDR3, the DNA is TGTGCCAGCAGCTTAAATTCACAGTATAATTCACCCCTCCACTTT. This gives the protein CASSLNSQYNSPLHF.

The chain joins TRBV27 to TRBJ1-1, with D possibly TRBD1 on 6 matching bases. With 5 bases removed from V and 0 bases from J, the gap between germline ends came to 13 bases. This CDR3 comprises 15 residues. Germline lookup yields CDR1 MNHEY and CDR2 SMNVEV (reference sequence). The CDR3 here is CASSKWGGMNTEAFF. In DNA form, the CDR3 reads TGTGCCAGCAGTAAATGGGGGGGCATGAACACTGAAGCTTTCTTT.

CDR3 sequence reads: CASSLGGAETQYF. CDR3 bases: TGTGCCAGCAGTTTAGGGGGGGCGGAGACCCAGTACTTC. The chain recombines TRBV28 with TRBJ2-5; possible D gene TRBD2, 7 bases. The CDR3 contains 13 residues. Trimming left V 2 bases short and J 5 bases short, with 9 bases between. Germline loops: CDR1 MDHEN, CDR2 SYDVKM.

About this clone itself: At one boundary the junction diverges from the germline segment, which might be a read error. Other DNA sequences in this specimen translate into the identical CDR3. The chain's CDR3 is CASSPQETGNTEAFF. DNA for the CDR3: TGTGCCAGCTCACCACAAGAGACGGGGAACACTGAGGCTTTCTTT. The chain employs TRBV18 and TRBJ1-1, with no clear D. This CDR3 is 15 amino acids long. Germline V gene lookup returns CDR1 KGHSH and CDR2 LQKENI.

The CDR3 sequence is CAWSVLAGAGELFF. DNA for the CDR3: TGTGCCTGGAGTGTACTAGCGGGAGCCGGGGAGCTGTTTTTT. The chain links TRBV30 to TRBJ2-2, with 11 bases that match TRBD2. Germline CDR1 and CDR2: GTSNPN and SVGIG (reference sequence). J gave up 6 bases and V 0 bases, and 0 bases lay outside the gene matches. The CDR3 is 14 residues long. The variable domain in full, with the rest retrieved from reference TRBV30 and TRBJ2-2, is SQTIHQWPATLVQPVGSPLSLECTVEGTSNPNLYWYRQAAGRGLQLLFYSVGIGQISSEVPQNLSASRPQDRQFILSSKKLLLSDSGFYLCAWSVLAGAGELFFGEGSRLTVL.

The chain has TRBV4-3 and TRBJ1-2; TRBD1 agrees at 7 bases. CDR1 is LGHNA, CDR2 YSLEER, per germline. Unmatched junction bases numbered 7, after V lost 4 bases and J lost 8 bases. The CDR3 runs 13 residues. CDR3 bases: TGCGCCAGCAGCCGGAACAGGGGCCAAGGCTACACCTTC. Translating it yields CASSRNRGQGYTF.